What follows are 19 T cell receptor beta chains derived from one specimen sequenced in a study of lymphopenia after photon versus proton radiotherapy. Profiled with immunoSEQ multiplex PCR; TCRdb holds only in-frame clones, not every one. The sample lists roughly 65,000 clones, more than 75% occurring once. The specimen was peripheral blood, collected from a patient treated with photon-based radiotherapy. Source of these receptors: a woman in her seventies with pancreatic cancer.

This chain uses TRBV7-6 with TRBJ1-1; 7 bases agree with TRBD1. Germline V gene sequence: CDR1 SGHVS, CDR2 FNYEAQ. The CDR3 has 19 amino acids. V shed 2 bases and J 0 bases; nucleotides not matched to a gene: 15. CDR3 bases: TGTGCCAGCAGCTTACTGTCGGACAAAACGGGACAGTTGAACACTGAAGCTTTCTTT. This gives the protein CASSLLSDKTGQLNTEAFF.

V usage is TRBV30 and J usage is TRBJ2-7, with 9 positions matching TRBD2. Germline CDR1 is GTSNPN and CDR2 is SVGIG (reference sequence). The V gene end was trimmed by 2 bases and the J gene end by 6 bases; junction bases not matched to a gene: 11. The CDR3 covers 15 residues. CDR3 nucleotide sequence: TGTGCCTGGAGTCCGTGGGGACTAGCTGTTCGCGAGCAGTACTTC. It is translated as CAWSPWGLAVREQYF. The full variable domain, its missing parts supplied by reference TRBV30 and TRBJ2-7, is SQTIHQWPATLVQPVGSPLSLECTVEGTSNPNLYWYRQAAGRGLQLLFYSVGIGQISSEVPQNLSASRPQDRQFILSSKKLLLSDSGFYLCAWSPWGLAVREQYFGPGTRLTVT.

This rearrangement joins TRBV19 to TRBJ1-1; D is unresolved. The CDR3 consists of 15 residues. The V gene's germline CDR1 is LNHDA and CDR2 SQIVND (reference sequence). The germline V and J ends were trimmed by 7 bases and 1 base, with 16 bases remaining between them. CDR3 coding DNA: TGTGCCAGTAATCCTCAATTCCTGTCGAACACTGAAGCTTTCTTT. Translation: CASNPQFLSNTEAFF.

The chain carries TRBV7-9 and TRBJ2-5; D remains ambiguous. With 2 bases removed from V and 5 bases from J, the gap between germline ends came to 21 bases. The CDR3 sequence is 17 residues long. Germline CDR1 SEHNR, CDR2 FQNEAQ (reference sequence). The CDR3 is CASSLRSTKETGETQYF. As DNA, the CDR3 is TGTGCCAGCAGCTTAAGGTCGACAAAAGAGACCGGTGAGACCCAGTACTTC. The full variable domain, rest sourced from reference TRBV7-9 and TRBJ2-5, is DTGVSQNPRHKITKRGQNVTFRCDPISEHNRLYWYRQTLGQGPEFLTYFQNEAQLEKSRLLSDRFSAERPKGSFSTLEIQRTEQGDSAMYLCASSLRSTKETGETQYFGPGTRLLVL.

The V and J genes are TRBV19 and TRBJ2-7, with D perhaps matching TRBD1 (6 bases). Germline CDR1 and CDR2: LNHDA and SQIVND (reference sequence). This CDR3 spans 13 amino acids. V dropped 4 bases and J dropped 7 bases, with 14 bases sitting between them. CDR3 sequence (DNA): TGTGCCAGTAGTAGGGACACATATTGGGAGCAGTACTTC. This codes for CASSRDTYWEQYF. The full variable domain, with the rest looked up from reference TRBV19 and TRBJ2-7, is DGGITQSPKYLFRKEGQNVTLSCEQNLNHDAMYWYRQDPGQGLRLIYYSQIVNDFQKGDIAEGYSVSREKKESFPLTVTSAQKNPTAFYLCASSRDTYWEQYFGPGTRLTVT.

The rearrangement links TRBV7-2 to TRBJ2-6; TRBD2 aligns across 16 bases. The CDR3 spans 19 residues. Germline CDR1 is SGHTA and CDR2 is FQGNSA. Germline trimming cut 4 bases from V and 4 bases from J; bases unmatched to any gene: 7. CDR3 sequence: CASSSGLAGGSPGANVLTF. CDR3 coding DNA: TGTGCCAGCAGCTCGGGACTAGCGGGAGGGTCTCCCGGGGCCAACGTCCTGACTTTC.

The rearrangement uses TRBV2 and TRBJ2-1; 12 bases fit TRBD2. Germline V gene lookup returns CDR1 SNHLY and CDR2 FYNNEI. V was pared by 1 base and J by 8 bases, with 6 bases of the junction left unmatched. This CDR3 comprises 16 residues. The CDR3 DNA follows: TGTGCCAGCAGTGAAGGACTAGCGGGAGTTTGGGATGAGCAGTTCTTC. Amino acid sequence: CASSEGLAGVWDEQFF. Variable domain in full (rest from reference TRBV2 and TRBJ2-1): EPEVTQTPSHQVTQMGQEVILRCVPISNHLYFYWYRQILGQKVEFLVSFYNNEISEKSEIFDDQFSVERPDGSNFTLKIRSTKLEDSAMYFCASSEGLAGVWDEQFFGPGTRLTVL.

The chain employs TRBV5-5 and TRBJ2-5; a possible D gene is TRBD1 (6 bases). Per germline, CDR1 SGHKS and CDR2 YYEKEE (reference sequence). The V and J ends lost 4 bases and 8 bases respectively, with 21 bases between them. The CDR3 length is 15 residues. The DNA of the CDR3 is TGTGCCAGCAGCAGCAACTCCGGGACACAGACAACCCAGTACTTC. Protein product: CASSSNSGTQTTQYF. The entire variable domain, with the rest obtained from reference TRBV5-5 and TRBJ2-5, is as follows: DAGVTQSPTHLIKTRGQQVTLRCSPISGHKSVSWYQQVLGQGPQFIFQYYEKEERGRGNFPDRFSARQFPNYSSELNVNALLLGDSALYLCASSSNSGTQTTQYFGPGTRLLVL.

The rearrangement links TRBV6-6 to TRBJ2-7; D ambiguous. Per germline, CDR1 MNHNY and CDR2 SVGAGI (reference sequence). The CDR3 consists of 12 residues. V shed 6 bases and J shed 5 bases, with 11 bases lying between them. The CDR3: CASSPDIHEQYF. Written as DNA, the CDR3 is TGTGCCAGCAGCCCAGACATCCACGAGCAGTACTTC.

The chain recombines TRBV21-1 with TRBJ1-4; the table's D call TRBD1 went unverified against the DNA. TRBV21-1 has pseudogene status. This CDR3 comprises 15 residues. CDR3 sequence: CASSSDRVEGEKLFF. DNA of the CDR3: TGTGCCAGCAGCTCGGACAGGGTAGAAGGCGAAAAACTGTTTTTT.

The chain carries TRBV5-4 and TRBJ1-4; no clear D gene. There are 15 residues in the CDR3. In germline, CDR1 is SGHNT, CDR2 YYREEE (reference sequence). Trimming removed 3 bases from V and 0 bases from J, with 9 bases in between. The CDR3 is CASSYAGATNEKLFF. The CDR3 DNA sequence: TGTGCCAGCAGCTATGCGGGAGCAACTAATGAAAAACTGTTTTTT.

This chain connects TRBV19 to TRBJ2-3, with 12 bases identical to TRBD2. The CDR3 is 20 amino acids. CDR1 and CDR2 from the germline V gene are LNHDA and SQIVND (reference sequence). J gave up 5 bases and V 0 bases, and 15 bases lay outside the gene matches. The CDR3 DNA reads as TGTGCCAGTAGTATAGATCCCCTAGCGGGAGGGCCCTCCTTCGGAGATACGCAGTATTTT. It specifies CASSIDPLAGGPSFGDTQYF.

The V and J genes are TRBV5-1 and TRBJ2-7; D perhaps matches TRBD2 (5 bases). The CDR3 spans 13 residues. The V end was cut by 4 bases, the J end by 7 bases, with 15 bases between. The germline gives CDR1 SGHRS, CDR2 YFSETQ. The CDR3 DNA follows: TGCGCCAGCAGCCCTAACGGGTCGGGGGAGCAGTACTTC. It translates to CASSPNGSGEQYF.

The chain employs TRBV19 and TRBJ1-3; no clear D. Germline lookup yields CDR1 LNHDA and CDR2 SQIVND (reference sequence). V was pared by 5 bases and J by 0 bases, with 2 bases between. The CDR3 is made up of 12 amino acids. The CDR3 DNA follows: TGTGCCAGTAGTGACTCTGGAAACACCATATATTTT. This encodes CASSDSGNTIYF.

This chain links TRBV27 with TRBJ1-2; D is perhaps TRBD1 (5 bases). Germline V gene data show CDR1 as MNHEY and CDR2 as SMNVEV (reference sequence). V was shortened by 4 bases and J by 3 bases, with 12 bases between the two germline ends. This CDR3 spans 14 amino acids. The CDR3 here is CASSSADRDYGYTF. As DNA, the CDR3 is TGTGCCAGCAGTTCCGCAGACAGAGACTATGGCTACACCTTC.

The chain recombines TRBV10-3 with TRBJ2-1, with TRBD2 matching over 8 bases. CDR3 length: 16 residues. V was pared by 2 bases and J by 1 base, with 4 bases of the junction left unmatched. Germline assignment: CDR1 ENHRY and CDR2 SYGVKD. The CDR3, as DNA: TGTGCCATCAGTGAGGGGGCGGGAGGTTCCTACAATGAGCAGTTCTTC. Protein sequence: CAISEGAGGSYNEQFF.

The CDR3 here is CASSQGPMETQYF. The DNA for the CDR3 is TGCGCCAGCAGCCAAGGCCCGATGGAGACCCAGTACTTC. The chain is built from TRBV4-3 and TRBJ2-5; D call uncertain. The germline gives CDR1 LGHNA, CDR2 YSLEER. CDR3 size: 13 residues. V lost 1 base to trimming and J lost 5 bases, with 8 bases between them.

The chain employs TRBV4-3 and TRBJ1-3; D remains unclear. The CDR3 extends over 16 amino acids. V shed 1 base and J shed 0 bases, with 10 bases lying between them. Germline assignment: CDR1 LGHNA and CDR2 YSLEER. The CDR3 protein is CASSQVGLSSGNTIYF. In DNA form, the CDR3 reads TGCGCCAGCAGCCAAGTGGGGTTGAGCTCTGGAAACACCATATATTTT.

The rearrangement uses TRBV29-1 and TRBJ1-2; a possible D gene is TRBD1 (5 bases). This CDR3 contains 13 residues. With 2 bases removed from V and 8 bases from J, the gap between germline ends came to 15 bases. Looked up from germline, CDR1 is SQVTM and CDR2 is ANQGSEA. The DNA of the CDR3 is TGCAGCGTTGAACGCAGGGACCTGATGGGCTACACCTTC. Protein sequence: CSVERRDLMGYTF.